These 14 T cell receptor beta chains originate from one sample sequenced in a study of shared clonotypes between healthy human individuals (dated by TCRdb to about 2020). The library was obtained by the immunoSEQ multiplex PCR assay. This immuneACCESS table, as held by TCRdb, lists in-frame sequences with V and J called but not all clones. Of the missing ones, under half trace to an unresolved V gene in checked studies; the others have no known cause. Recorded for this sample are 2.3 million or so clones; roughly 93% of them occurred a single time. The biggest ten clones account for 0.35% to 0.5% of the sample. Sequenced: naive CD4+ T cells from PBMCs. The intended sense of this specimen's cell subset or site label: CD45RA+ positively selected. These receptors came from a man younger than 30 in good health. Some clones in this sample may be carry-over from other donors' samples.

The CDR3 reads CASSPPSGTIYEQYF. The CDR3 region has the DNA TGTGCCAGCTCACCACCCTCCGGGACAATCTACGAGCAGTACTTC. The V gene is TRBV18, the J gene TRBJ2-7; D possibly corresponds to TRBD1 (6 bases). CDR3 length: 15 amino acids. CDR1 and CDR2 from the germline V gene are KGHSH and LQKENI. V was pared by 0 bases and J by 3 bases, with 12 bases between.

The chain links TRBV2 to TRBJ2-2, with D maybe TRBD2 (6 bases). The ends were cut back, 10 bases at V and 4 bases at J, with 10 bases in the middle. The CDR3 runs 12 residues. Germline V gives CDR1 SNHLY, CDR2 FYNNEI. This CDR3 is CAMTSPTGELFF. DNA for the CDR3: TGTGCCATGACTAGTCCCACCGGGGAGCTGTTTTTT.

On this clone: The sample has other DNA sequences that encode this CDR3 too. The chain joins TRBV28 to TRBJ1-2; no clear D. The CDR3 has 12 residues. The V end lost 3 bases, the J end lost 4 bases, and 6 bases lay between the germline ends. Looked up from germline, CDR1 is MDHEN and CDR2 is SYDVKM. Written as DNA, the CDR3 is TGTGCCAGCAGTTTGCGGCCCTATGGCTACACCTTC. Residues: CASSLRPYGYTF.

The chain combines TRBV27 with TRBJ2-3, with 8 positions matching TRBD1. The CDR3 spans 14 residues. Looked up from germline, CDR1 is MNHEY and CDR2 is SMNVEV (reference sequence). V trimming: 4 bases; J trimming: 5 bases; junction bases outside the gene matches: 5. Here the CDR3 DNA reads TGTGCCAGCAGTTATCTAGACAGGGGAGATACGCAGTATTTT. This gives the protein CASSYLDRGDTQYF.

The V and J genes are TRBV12-2 and TRBJ2-7; the D segment call TRBD1 is taken from the table without a DNA check. TRBV12-2 is marked as a pseudogene. This CDR3 spans 17 amino acids. This CDR3 is CASRLAHSTPKGWEQYF. CDR3 DNA sequence: TGTGCAAGTCGCTTAGCGCATTCCACGCCAAAGGGGTGGGAGCAGTACTTC.

This chain connects TRBV28 to TRBJ1-4, with D perhaps TRBD1 (5 bases). The CDR3 is 16 residues long. CDR1 is MDHEN and CDR2 is SYDVKM in the germline V gene. V was trimmed by 3 bases and J by 3 bases, leaving 14 bases between them. The CDR3 here is CASSFVGTGSNEKLFF. In nucleotides, the CDR3 is TGTGCCAGCAGTTTTGTGGGAACAGGTTCTAATGAAAAACTGTTTTTT. Filled out from reference TRBV28 and TRBJ1-4, the complete variable domain reads DVKVTQSSRYLVKRTGEKVFLECVQDMDHENMFWYRQDPGLGLRLIYFSYDVKMKEKGDIPEGYSVSREKKERFSLILESASTNQTSMYLCASSFVGTGSNEKLFFGSGTQLSVL.

This chain connects TRBV7-9 to TRBJ2-1; possible D gene TRBD1, 5 bases. The CDR3 has 12 residues. The V and J ends lost 1 base and 9 bases respectively, with 7 bases between them. Germline CDR1 SEHNR, CDR2 FQNEAQ (reference sequence). The CDR3 nucleotides are TGTGCCAGCAGCTTAGAAGGGGCTGAGCAGTTCTTC. It codes for CASSLEGAEQFF.

This chain connects TRBV10-3 to TRBJ2-1; possible D gene TRBD2, 6 bases. Trimming left V 4 bases short and J 10 bases short, with 11 bases between. The CDR3 is 12 residues long. Germline V lookup: CDR1 ENHRY, CDR2 SYGVKD. CDR3 sequence: CAISGREREQFF. The CDR3 DNA is TGTGCCATCAGTGGACGGGAGAGGGAGCAGTTCTTC.

The V gene is TRBV19, the J gene TRBJ1-4; 7 bases agree with TRBD1. Germline V lookup: CDR1 LNHDA, CDR2 SQIVND (reference sequence). The CDR3 runs to 15 residues. V was pared by 5 bases and J by 0 bases, with 3 bases of the junction left unmatched. CDR3 nucleotides: TGTGCCAGTAGTTTCGGGACAGCAACTAATGAAAAACTGTTTTTT. Its translation: CASSFGTATNEKLFF.

The V gene is TRBV28, the J gene TRBJ1-3; a possible D gene is TRBD1 (5 bases). The CDR3 is made up of 15 amino acids. Per the germline V gene, CDR1 is MDHEN and CDR2 is SYDVKM. Trimming left V 10 bases short and J 0 bases short, with 16 bases between. CDR3 bases: TGTGCCACTAACCCCGCAGGGAACTCTGGAAACACCATATATTTT. It specifies CATNPAGNSGNTIYF.

The chain recombines TRBV18 with TRBJ2-1; 10 bases map to TRBD2. CDR1 is KGHSH, CDR2 LQKENI, per germline. This CDR3 is 13 amino acids long. J gave up 5 bases and V 6 bases, and 1 base lay outside the gene matches. The CDR3 bases are TGTGCCAGCTCGGGGACTAGCGACAATGAGCAGTTCTTC. Amino acid sequence: CASSGTSDNEQFF.

The chain is built from TRBV5-1 and TRBJ2-1; D is perhaps TRBD2 (7 bases). With 3 bases removed from V and 10 bases from J, the gap between germline ends came to 23 bases. The CDR3 runs 16 residues. Germline V gives CDR1 SGHRS, CDR2 YFSETQ. The CDR3 region has the DNA TGCGCCAGCAGCTCGCCCGGGGCGGGGGCTCTGCAGGAGCAGTTCTTC. Translation: CASSSPGAGALQEQFF.

This clone was detected a few times. The CDR3: CASSPMGNWMNTEAFF. Here the CDR3 DNA reads TGCGCCAGCAGTCCAATGGGGAACTGGATGAACACTGAAGCTTTCTTT. This chain uses TRBV5-1 with TRBJ1-1; D unclear. The CDR3 extends over 16 amino acids. The V gene lost 5 bases and the J gene lost 0 bases, with 17 bases spanning the gap. Germline V gives CDR1 SGHRS, CDR2 YFSETQ.

The V gene is TRBV5-4, the J gene TRBJ2-7; 10 nucleotides align to TRBD1. Germline CDR1 reads SGHNT; CDR2 reads YYREEE (reference sequence). The CDR3 loop spans 14 amino acids. Losses at the gene ends were 0 bases for V and 4 bases for J; bases not matched to a gene: 1. The CDR3 DNA sequence: TGTGCCAGCAGCTTGGCGGGACAGGGGTACGAGCAGTACTTC. Its translation is CASSLAGQGYEQYF.